This is a list of T cell receptor beta chains from one sample in a study of blood T cell repertoires in COVID-19. Assay: immunoSEQ multiplex PCR; the TCRdb copy retains only in-frame clones and omits some. Of some 520,000 clones in the sample, roughly nine tenths were seen once. Specimen: peripheral blood. The receptors here all came from a man aged 18 to 30 with COVID-19, enrolled during active disease. Each CDR3 is given with its conserved first and last residue. The order of the fields is CDR3 length, J gene, clone size, V gene, D gene, CDR3 protein, CDR3 DNA. D genes are given only for firm matches. Expanded clones are given a class, and other clones once, few, many or no size at all.

cdr3_length: 14
j_call: TRBJ2-5
clone_size: .
v_call: TRBV19
d_call: TRBD2
cdr3_aa: CASSKRGVLETQYF
cdr3_nt: TGTGCCAGTAGTAAGCGGGGAGTGCTCGAGACCCAGTACTTC

cdr3_length: 16
j_call: TRBJ2-3
clone_size: .
v_call: TRBV10-2
d_call: TRBD2
cdr3_aa: CASTLGRGGGTDTQYF
cdr3_nt: TGCGCCAGCACTCTCGGGCGGGGGGGCGGCACAGATACGCAGTATTTT

cdr3_length: 16
j_call: TRBJ1-2
clone_size: once
v_call: TRBV4-1
d_call: TRBD1
cdr3_aa: CASSQGRTGRNYGYTF
cdr3_nt: TGCGCCAGCAGCCAAGGCCGGACAGGGCGTAACTATGGCTACACCTTC

cdr3_length: 14
j_call: TRBJ1-4
clone_size: .
v_call: TRBV5-1
d_call: TRBD1
cdr3_aa: CASSLEGTDEKLFF
cdr3_nt: TGCGCCAGCAGCTTGGAGGGGACAGATGAAAAACTGTTTTTT

cdr3_length: 17
j_call: TRBJ2-1
clone_size: .
v_call: TRBV11-3
d_call: .
cdr3_aa: CASSTKGRGGSYNEQFF
cdr3_nt: TGTGCCAGCAGCACAAAAGGCAGGGGAGGGTCCTACAATGAGCAGTTCTTC

cdr3_length: 19
j_call: TRBJ2-1
clone_size: .
v_call: TRBV7-9
d_call: TRBD2
cdr3_aa: CASSLGVLAGGPSGNEQFF
cdr3_nt: TGTGCCAGCAGCTTAGGGGTTCTAGCGGGCGGGCCGTCGGGGAATGAGCAGTTCTTC

cdr3_length: 13
j_call: TRBJ2-5
clone_size: .
v_call: TRBV5-8
d_call: TRBD2
cdr3_aa: CASSWGGWETQYF
cdr3_nt: TGTGCCAGCAGCTGGGGAGGGTGGGAGACCCAGTACTTC

cdr3_length: 11
j_call: TRBJ1-1
clone_size: .
v_call: TRBV5-1
d_call: .
cdr3_aa: CASSLGGDAFF
cdr3_nt: TGCGCCAGCAGCTTGGGCGGGGACGCTTTCTTT

cdr3_length: 17
j_call: TRBJ1-4
clone_size: few
v_call: TRBV7-9
d_call: TRBD1
cdr3_aa: CASSRGQGAFGNEKLFF
cdr3_nt: TGTGCCAGCAGCCGTGGACAGGGGGCCTTCGGTAATGAAAAACTGTTTTTT

cdr3_length: 17
j_call: TRBJ1-2
clone_size: .
v_call: TRBV5-5
d_call: .
cdr3_aa: CASSLVKVGHKEYGYTF
cdr3_nt: TGTGCCAGCAGCTTGGTGAAAGTGGGACATAAGGAATATGGCTACACCTTC

cdr3_length: 17
j_call: TRBJ2-1
clone_size: .
v_call: TRBV19
d_call: TRBD2
cdr3_aa: CASSIWEGLEPYNEQFF
cdr3_nt: TGTGCCAGTAGTATTTGGGAGGGACTCGAACCATACAATGAGCAGTTCTTC

cdr3_length: 13
j_call: TRBJ2-4
clone_size: few
v_call: TRBV2
d_call: .
cdr3_aa: CASSVSETNIQYF
cdr3_nt: TGTGCCAGCAGTGTGAGCGAGACAAACATTCAGTACTTC

cdr3_length: 17
j_call: TRBJ2-3
clone_size: .
v_call: TRBV10-1
d_call: TRBD2
cdr3_aa: CASSLTSGTPSTDTQYF
cdr3_nt: TGCGCCAGCAGCTTGACTAGCGGGACCCCAAGCACAGATACGCAGTATTTT

cdr3_length: 13
j_call: TRBJ2-7
clone_size: .
v_call: TRBV20-1
d_call: TRBD2
cdr3_aa: CSASHSGSYEQYF
cdr3_nt: TGCAGTGCCAGTCATAGCGGGTCCTACGAGCAGTACTTC

cdr3_length: 14
j_call: TRBJ1-5
clone_size: .
v_call: TRBV24-1
d_call: TRBD1
cdr3_aa: CATSDPTGSQPQHF
cdr3_nt: TGTGCCACCAGTGACCCGACAGGGTCCCAGCCCCAGCATTTT

cdr3_length: 14
j_call: TRBJ1-2
clone_size: .
v_call: TRBV27
d_call: TRBD1
cdr3_aa: CASSLAGTDNGYTF
cdr3_nt: TGTGCCAGCAGTTTAGCCGGGACAGATAATGGCTACACCTTC

cdr3_length: 15
j_call: TRBJ1-6
clone_size: .
v_call: TRBV5-1
d_call: TRBD1
cdr3_aa: CASSLGQGDNSPLHF
cdr3_nt: TGCGCCAGCAGCTTGGGACAGGGGGATAATTCACCCCTCCACTTT

cdr3_length: 13
j_call: TRBJ1-6
clone_size: .
v_call: TRBV6-4
d_call: .
cdr3_aa: CASRDTYNSPLHF
cdr3_nt: TGTGCCAGCAGGGACACTTATAATTCACCCCTCCACTTT

cdr3_length: 14
j_call: TRBJ2-7
clone_size: .
v_call: TRBV10-3
d_call: .
cdr3_aa: CAISRDITSYEQYF
cdr3_nt: TGTGCCATCAGTCGGGACATCACCTCCTACGAGCAGTACTTC

cdr3_length: 14
j_call: TRBJ2-7
clone_size: once
v_call: TRBV29-1
d_call: TRBD2
cdr3_aa: CSVGRGTGRYEQYF
cdr3_nt: TGCAGCGTCGGGCGGGGGACGGGTCGATACGAGCAGTACTTC

cdr3_length: 16
j_call: TRBJ2-5
clone_size: .
v_call: TRBV11-3
d_call: .
cdr3_aa: CASSLGQAGTQETQYF
cdr3_nt: TGTGCCAGCAGCTTAGGGCAGGCGGGCACACAAGAGACCCAGTACTTC

cdr3_length: 15
j_call: TRBJ1-4
clone_size: .
v_call: TRBV10-1
d_call: TRBD1
cdr3_aa: CASRRTGGVWEKLFF
cdr3_nt: TGCGCCAGCAGGAGGACAGGGGGAGTCTGGGAAAAACTGTTTTTT